Sequencing of this TCR beta chain was carried out in a study of T cell responses to AZD1222 COVID-19 vaccine. The protocol was immunoSEQ multiplex PCR, while the TCRdb copy is restricted to in-frame clones and leaves out a portion. Here the sample spans 90,000 to 110,000 clones, about 88% being singletons. As for this clone: Its antigen is unknown.

The study, taken as a whole, reports: Repertoire samples came only from after the peak T cell response. Nearly half of unique spike-specific TCRs reportedly avoided B.1.351 and B.1.1.7 mutated regions.

The TCR was taken from an adult in good health. Material: peripheral blood, obtained on day 0 of AZD1222 vaccination.

The CDR3 DNA reads as TGTGCCAGCAGTGAGGTACTCGAGGGCACTGAAGCTTTCTTT. It codes for CASSEVLEGTEAFF. V gene TRBV6-1 combines with J gene TRBJ1-1; no clear D gene. Germline V gene lookup returns CDR1 MNHNS and CDR2 SASEGT. V lost 3 bases, J lost 4 bases, and 12 bases lay in between. The CDR3 is made up of 14 amino acids.